This T cell receptor (beta chain) was identified during a study of T-cell reconstitution after alpha-beta-depleted transplantation in children. CDR3 length: 12 amino acids. From germline, CDR1 is DFQATT and CDR2 SNEGSKA (reference sequence). Trimming removed 3 bases at V and 3 bases at J, with 9 bases between. For TCRbeta, the library was prepared with unique molecular identifiers. TCRdb ran MiXCR on the PCR reads and lists one entry per CDR3 protein. This table holds 200,000 to 300,000 distinct CDR3 sequences, 20% to 30% found once. This sequence originates from a girl aged 2 to 10 with Fanconi anemia, due to receive a stem cell transplant. The material was PBMCs, obtained before TCRalphabeta/CD19-depleted stem cell transplant. The rearrangement joins TRBV20-1 to TRBJ2-7; D assignment may be TRBD1 or TRBD2 (5 bases each). CDR3 protein: CSASLGVYEQYF. Here the CDR3 DNA reads TGCAGTGCTAGCTTGGGGGTCTACGAGCAGTACTTC.